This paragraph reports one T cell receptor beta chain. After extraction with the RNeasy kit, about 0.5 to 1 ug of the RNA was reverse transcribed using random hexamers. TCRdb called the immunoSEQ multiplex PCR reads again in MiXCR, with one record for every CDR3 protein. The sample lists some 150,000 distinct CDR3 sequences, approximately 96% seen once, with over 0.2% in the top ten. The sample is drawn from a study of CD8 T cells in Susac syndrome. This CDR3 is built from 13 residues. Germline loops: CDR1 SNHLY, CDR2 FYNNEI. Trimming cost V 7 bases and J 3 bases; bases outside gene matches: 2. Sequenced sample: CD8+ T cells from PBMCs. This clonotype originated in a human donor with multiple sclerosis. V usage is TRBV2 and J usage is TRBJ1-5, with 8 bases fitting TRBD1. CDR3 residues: CASKDRVNQPQHF. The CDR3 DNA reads TGTGCCAGCAAGGACAGGGTCAATCAGCCCCAGCATTTT.